The clone carrying this T cell receptor beta chain turned up a few times. The antigen is unknown. The sample originates from a study of T cells after yellow fever vaccination. Trimming removed 0 bases from V and 4 bases from J, with 10 bases in between. CDR1 is LGHNA, CDR2 YNFKEQ, per germline. The length of the CDR3 is 14 residues. They built TCR cDNA with 5'RACE template switching, a step that put in a universal primer site and UMIs. TCRdb re-called the 5' RACE reads with MiXCR, one entry per CDR3 protein. The sample has about 360,000 distinct CDR3 sequences; under 7.5% are singletons. Study observations and caveats: Relatively few clonotypes were ones that appeared in both CD4 and CD8 compartments. Post-booster reappearance was seen for most primary-vaccination clones (around 96% CD4, about 90% CD8).

The TCR sequence derives from a man aged 25-40 years who received the YFV17D yellow fever vaccine. The chain is built from TRBV4-2 and TRBJ2-7; weak D call: TRBD2 (6 bases). This specimen was PBMCs, taken 5 days after the yellow fever booster vaccination. The DNA for the CDR3 is TGTGCCAGCAGCCAAGAGGAGGGTAGTTACGAGCAGTACTTC. It yields the protein CASSQEEGSYEQYF.